Below, 22 T cell receptor beta chains from the same sample are listed, as sequenced in a study of blood T cell repertoires in COVID-19. Assay: immunoSEQ multiplex PCR; the TCRdb copy retains only in-frame clones and omits some. The table includes about 270,000 clones, around 86% detected once. Sequenced input: PBMCs or T cells enriched from blood (not recorded which). The source is a young woman who had recovered from COVID-19.

This rearrangement joins TRBV6-4 to TRBJ1-5; TRBD1 aligns across 9 bases. The ends lost 4 bases at V and 0 bases at J; junction bases unmatched: 19. The CDR3 contains 21 residues. Germline V gives CDR1 MRHNA, CDR2 SNTAGT. Here the CDR3 reads CASSASTIAGQGRYSNQPQHF. The CDR3 DNA reads as TGTGCCAGCAGTGCCTCAACCATTGCGGGACAGGGAAGATATAGCAATCAGCCCCAGCATTTT.

The chain employs TRBV28 and TRBJ2-7; 10 nucleotides match TRBD1. The CDR3 length is 18 residues. Germline CDR1 MDHEN, CDR2 SYDVKM. The J segment lost 1 base and the V segment lost 4 bases, leaving 13 bases of the junction unmatched. The DNA of the CDR3 is TGTGCCAGCAGTTCTTTGGGGGGACGGGACAGGGGATCCTACGAGCAGTACTTC. Encoded protein: CASSSLGGRDRGSYEQYF.

This chain uses TRBV7-9 with TRBJ2-1; D unresolved. CDR1 and CDR2 from the germline V gene are SEHNR and FQNEAQ (reference sequence). The ends were cut back, 2 bases at V and 5 bases at J, with 25 bases in the middle. CDR3 length: 19 residues. The CDR3 spells CASSLNLVSFAVDDNEQFF. The CDR3, as DNA: TGTGCCAGCAGCTTAAATCTCGTCTCATTTGCGGTAGATGACAATGAGCAGTTCTTC.

In its sample, this clone was seen once. The chain combines TRBV20-1 with TRBJ2-1; 14 positions agree with TRBD2. The CDR3 is made up of 19 amino acids. J gave up 1 base and V 3 bases, and 11 bases lay outside the gene matches. Per the germline V gene, CDR1 is DFQATT and CDR2 is SNEGSKA (reference sequence). Here the CDR3 DNA reads TGCAGTGCTAGTGACCTGACTAGCGGGGGGGCAAGGTCCTACAATGAGCAGTTCTTC. It encodes CSASDLTSGGARSYNEQFF.

This clone has a single count. This sequence joins TRBV19 and TRBJ2-1, with 7 bases aligning to TRBD1. Germline-derived CDR1 and CDR2 are LNHDA and SQIVND (reference sequence). J gave up 0 bases and V 5 bases, and 7 bases lay outside the gene matches. The CDR3 is 16 amino acids. CDR3 sequence (DNA): TGTGCCAGTAGTCCTCGGGCAGGGGGCTCCTACAATGAGCAGTTCTTC. Protein: CASSPRAGGSYNEQFF.

The chain carries TRBV21-1 and TRBJ2-3; the DNA was not compared with TRBD2, the D call given in the table. TRBV21-1 is annotated as a pseudogene. The CDR3 consists of 15 residues. This chain's CDR3 is CASSNVTAFKDTQYF. In DNA, the CDR3 is TGTGCCAGCAGCAACGTCACTGCTTTTAAGGATACGCAGTATTTT.

The rearrangement uses TRBV4-3 and TRBJ1-6; 7 nucleotides line up with TRBD1. The CDR3 runs to 17 residues. Germline V CDR1 and CDR2: LGHNA, YSLEER. Unmatched junction bases numbered 6, after V lost 0 bases and J lost 4 bases. CDR3 loop: CASSQDLQGSYNSPLHF. In DNA form, the CDR3 reads TGCGCCAGCAGCCAAGATTTACAGGGGTCATATAATTCACCCCTCCACTTT.

The chain is built from TRBV28 and TRBJ1-6; D is perhaps TRBD1 (6 bases). With 0 bases removed from V and 7 bases from J, the gap between germline ends came to 16 bases. Per the germline V gene, CDR1 is MDHEN and CDR2 is SYDVKM. The CDR3 loop spans 17 amino acids. The CDR3 loop is CASSLWIRGAGNSPLHF. CDR3 bases: TGTGCCAGCAGTTTATGGATTCGGGGGGCGGGAAATTCACCCCTCCACTTT.

The V gene is TRBV27, the J gene TRBJ2-3, with D perhaps TRBD1 (6 bases). Germline-derived CDR1 and CDR2 are MNHEY and SMNVEV (reference sequence). Trimming stripped 3 bases from V and 4 bases from J, with 14 bases between. The CDR3 loop spans 15 amino acids. The CDR3 nucleotides are TGTGCCAGCAGTTTCCAGGGGAACTCCCCAGATACGCAGTATTTT. The encoded protein is CASSFQGNSPDTQYF.

The V call is TRBV14, the J call TRBJ1-1; 8 bases line up with TRBD1. Germline values: CDR1 SGHDN, CDR2 FVKESK. The J segment lost 1 base and the V segment lost 3 bases, leaving 1 base of the junction unmatched. This CDR3 comprises 14 residues. CDR3 region: CASSQGQANTEAFF. The CDR3 DNA is TGTGCCAGCAGCCAGGGACAGGCGAACACTGAAGCTTTCTTT.

Note on this clone: Other DNA variants within this sample encode the same CDR3. The chain employs TRBV7-2 and TRBJ1-2; D remains unclear. There are 13 residues in the CDR3. Trimming cost V 0 bases and J 7 bases, with 9 bases left between them. Germline V lookup: CDR1 SGHTA, CDR2 FQGNSA. Here the CDR3 DNA reads TGTGCCAGCAGCTTAGCGGGTTCGGGTGGCTACACCTTC. This sequence encodes CASSLAGSGGYTF.

This clone was observed once. This chain links TRBV28 with TRBJ2-1; 8 bases match TRBD2. Germline CDR1 reads MDHEN; CDR2 reads SYDVKM. The CDR3 covers 15 residues. V shed 6 bases and J 7 bases; nucleotides not matched to a gene: 11. The CDR3 DNA is TGTGCCAGCAGCTTACTAGCGGCCACCGGGAATGAGCAGTTCTTC. This gives the protein CASSLLAATGNEQFF.

The rearrangement links TRBV5-4 to TRBJ2-3; unclear D gene. Trimming removed 0 bases at V and 0 bases at J, with 5 bases between. The CDR3 totals 14 residues. CDR1 is SGHNT, CDR2 YYREEE, per germline (reference sequence). The CDR3, as DNA: TGTGCCAGCAGCTTGGGGGCTAGCACAGATACGCAGTATTTT. Amino acid sequence: CASSLGASTDTQYF.

The V and J genes are TRBV11-2 and TRBJ2-1, with 12 bases aligning to TRBD2. Germline V gives CDR1 SGHAT, CDR2 FQNNGV. With 5 bases clipped from V and 7 bases from J, the junction kept 12 bases outside the gene matches. CDR3 size: 17 residues. In nucleotides, the CDR3 is TGTGCCAGCAGCCAGTTGGGTCTAGCGGGAGGGTTAAATGAGCAGTTCTTC. Amino acids: CASSQLGLAGGLNEQFF.

The chain uses TRBV2 and TRBJ2-6; TRBD1 matches at 7 bases. The CDR3 runs 15 residues. Per the germline V gene, CDR1 is SNHLY and CDR2 is FYNNEI. V lost 3 bases, J lost 8 bases, and 7 bases stayed unmatched. The DNA for the CDR3 is TGTGCCAGCAGTGACGGGAAGGGGGCGACCAACGTCCTGACTTTC. The encoded protein is CASSDGKGATNVLTF.

CDR3: CASSLEAGGAGANVLTF. In nucleotides, the CDR3 is TGCGCCAGCAGCTTGGAAGCAGGGGGCGCTGGGGCCAACGTCCTGACTTTC. The rearrangement links TRBV5-1 to TRBJ2-6; 8 nucleotides align to TRBD1. Germline V gene lookup returns CDR1 SGHRS and CDR2 YFSETQ. The CDR3 extends over 17 amino acids. With 0 bases clipped from V and 2 bases from J, the junction kept 4 bases outside the gene matches.

The chain employs TRBV5-4 and TRBJ1-2; TRBD1 matches at 9 bases. CDR1 and CDR2 (germline): SGHNT, YYREEE (reference sequence). J lost 1 base, V lost 4 bases, and 5 bases had no gene match. This CDR3 has 15 amino acids. The DNA for the CDR3 is TGTGCCAGCAGCAGGGGACAGGGCTATAACTATGGCTACACCTTC. Its protein is CASSRGQGYNYGYTF. The full variable domain, rest sourced from reference TRBV5-4 and TRBJ1-2, is ETGVTQSPTHLIKTRGQQVTLRCSSQSGHNTVSWYQQALGQGPQFIFQYYREEENGRGNFPPRFSGLQFPNYSSELNVNALELDDSALYLCASSRGQGYNYGYTFGSGTRLTVV.

The genes are TRBV11-2 and TRBJ2-2, with D uncertain. Germline CDR1 reads SGHAT; CDR2 reads FQNNGV. Trimming cost V 5 bases and J 3 bases, with 4 bases left between them. The CDR3 spans 12 residues. CDR3 in amino acids: CASSPDTGELFF. The DNA for the CDR3 is TGTGCCAGCAGCCCCGACACCGGGGAGCTGTTTTTT.

This rearrangement joins TRBV29-1 to TRBJ1-1, with a possible D match to TRBD1 (6 bases). Germline V gene data show CDR1 as SQVTM and CDR2 as ANQGSEA. V was shortened by 6 bases and J by 5 bases, with 13 bases between the two germline ends. The length of the CDR3 is 12 residues. The CDR3 sequence: CSVGGGGTEAFF. The CDR3 coding sequence is TGCAGCGTGGGAGGGGGAGGGACTGAAGCTTTCTTT.

The V gene is TRBV4-1, the J gene TRBJ1-5, with D maybe TRBD1 (5 bases). The CDR3 length is 15 residues. Trimming removed 3 bases at V and 6 bases at J, with 15 bases between. Germline CDR1 is MGHRA and CDR2 is YSYEKL. CDR3 sequence (DNA): TGCGCCAGCAGCCAGGGACTCGGAGCGAGTCAGCCCCAGCATTTT. It translates to CASSQGLGASQPQHF.

The genes are TRBV7-2 and TRBJ2-1; 7 bases fit TRBD1. The germline V gene has CDR1 SGHTA and CDR2 FQGNSA. This CDR3 region has 15 residues. With V trimmed by 5 bases and J by 0 bases, 4 bases remained unmatched. The CDR3: CASSARDSSYNEQFF. DNA of the CDR3: TGTGCCAGCAGCGCCCGGGACAGCTCCTACAATGAGCAGTTCTTC.

Only one count was recorded for this clone. The CDR3 DNA follows: TGTGCCAGCAGCTTAAGGGGACAGGTCCCAGGTTATGTTCGCGGCTACACCTTC. It is translated as CASSLRGQVPGYVRGYTF. This chain connects TRBV7-9 to TRBJ1-2; 8 positions match TRBD1. The CDR3 is 18 residues long. Germline V gene lookup returns CDR1 SEHNR and CDR2 FQNEAQ (reference sequence). V shed 2 bases and J 8 bases; nucleotides not matched to a gene: 19.